This is a list of T cell receptor beta chains from one sample in a study of control samples from healthy donors and cancer patients. The assay was immunoSEQ multiplex PCR, and TCRdb's table has in-frame clones only and misses some. The data contain approximately 70,000 clones, over 65% of them singletons. The sample was blood. The origin of the receptors is a man between 50 and 59 years old in good health. The CDR3 runs from the conserved cysteine through the conserved F or W. A D gene is named only where the DNA matches it firmly. A clone size is listed for some rows: how often the clone was seen (once, few, many), or a class if it is expanded.

abundance	d_gene	v_gene	j_gene	CDR3aa	CDR3nt
NA	TRBD2	TRBV7-2	TRBJ2-2	CASSFGRANTGELFF	TGTGCCAGCAGCTTTGGGAGGGCGAACACCGGGGAGCTGTTTTTT
NA	NA	TRBV27	TRBJ2-5	CASSLTWNTQETQYF	TGTGCCAGCAGTTTAACGTGGAACACCCAAGAGACCCAGTACTTC
NA	NA	TRBV24-1	TRBJ2-5	CATSDARRETQYF	TGTGCCACCAGTGATGCGCGCCGGGAGACCCAGTACTTC
NA	NA	TRBV6-5	TRBJ1-6	CASSVNRDRNSPLHF	TGTGCCAGCAGCGTTAACAGGGACCGCAATTCACCCCTCCACTTT
NA	TRBD1	TRBV2	TRBJ1-1	CASSLGTGRSEAFF	TGTGCCAGCAGTCTCGGGACAGGTCGGTCTGAAGCTTTCTTT
NA	NA	TRBV7-2	TRBJ1-1	CASSLAELMNTEAFF	TGTGCCAGCAGCTTAGCGGAGTTAATGAACACTGAAGCTTTCTTT
NA	TRBD2	TRBV7-3	TRBJ2-2	CASSLRAPGLAGKTNTGELFF	TGTGCCAGCAGCTTAAGGGCCCCGGGACTAGCGGGAAAGACGAACACCGGGGAGCTGTTTTTT
NA	NA	TRBV2	TRBJ1-4	CASSEQGTNEKLFF	TGTGCCAGCAGTGAGCAGGGGACTAATGAAAAACTGTTTTTT
NA	NA	TRBV19	TRBJ2-4	CATGWGKNIQYF	TGTGCCACCGGTTGGGGCAAAAACATTCAGTACTTC
NA	TRBD2	TRBV2	TRBJ2-2	CASSEGSGRATGELFF	TGTGCCAGCAGTGAAGGTAGCGGGAGGGCCACCGGGGAGCTGTTTTTT
once	NA	TRBV7-6	TRBJ1-1	CASSLSPGGGTEAFF	TGTGCCAGCAGCTTATCCCCGGGGGGCGGCACTGAAGCTTTCTTT
NA	NA	TRBV5-1	TRBJ2-5	CASSFNRAQETQYF	TGCGCCAGCAGCTTTAACAGGGCACAAGAGACCCAGTACTTC
NA	NA	TRBV10-3	TRBJ1-2	CAISEPLGGRGYGYTF	TGTGCCATCAGTGAACCGTTGGGGGGGCGAGGATACGGCTACACCTTC
NA	NA	TRBV7-2	TRBJ2-5	CASSSVRSLMETQYF	TGTGCCAGCAGCTCCGTTCGCTCCCTTATGGAGACCCAGTACTTC
NA	NA	TRBV24-1	TRBJ2-5	CATSEPNSGTPEETQYF	TGTGCCACCAGTGAACCCAACTCCGGGACCCCGGAGGAGACCCAGTACTTC
NA	NA	TRBV5-1	TRBJ2-2	CASRGIGTGELFF	TGCGCCAGCAGGGGGATCGGCACCGGGGAGCTGTTTTTT
NA	TRBD2	TRBV6-9	TRBJ2-3	CASPQRELGDTQYF	TGTGCCAGCCCCCAGCGGGAGCTCGGAGATACGCAGTATTTT
NA	TRBD1	TRBV5-6	TRBJ2-1	CASSYRGEQFF	TGTGCCAGCAGCTACAGGGGGGAGCAGTTCTTC
NA	NA	TRBV6-6	TRBJ2-3	CASTYWQGSDTQYF	TGTGCCAGCACCTACTGGCAAGGATCAGATACGCAGTATTTT
once	NA	TRBV19	TRBJ1-5	CASSIVMGANQPQHF	TGTGCCAGTAGTATAGTTATGGGGGCTAATCAGCCCCAGCATTTT
NA	TRBD2	TRBV13	TRBJ2-7	CASSLGLGGLKAGGPDEQYF	TGTGCCAGCAGCTTAGGCCTCGGGGGACTGAAAGCGGGAGGGCCGGACGAGCAGTACTTC
NA	NA	TRBV7-2	TRBJ1-1	CASTADRKNTEAFF	TGTGCCAGCACCGCCGACAGGAAGAACACTGAAGCTTTCTTT
NA	TRBD2	TRBV4-1	TRBJ2-1	CASSQDRGSGRYNEQFF	TGCGCCAGCAGCCAAGACCGTGGAAGCGGGAGGTACAATGAGCAGTTCTTC
NA	TRBD1	TRBV6-5	TRBJ1-1	CASSRQGDTEAFF	TGTGCCAGCAGTCGTCAGGGGGACACTGAAGCTTTCTTT
NA	NA	TRBV30	TRBJ1-6	CAWSVGGSSYNSPLHF	TGTGCCTGGAGTGTAGGGGGGAGCTCCTATAATTCACCCCTCCACTTT
NA	NA	TRBV5-5	TRBJ2-1	CASSPLGRGGEQFF	TGTGCCAGCAGCCCCTTGGGAAGGGGCGGTGAGCAGTTCTTC
NA	NA	TRBV19	TRBJ1-1	CASRGDRSMNTEAFF	TGTGCCAGTAGGGGGGACCGCAGCATGAACACTGAAGCTTTCTTT
NA	NA	TRBV5-4	TRBJ2-3	CASTPGSGHGTDTQYF	TGTGCCAGCACCCCGGGCTCGGGGCACGGCACAGATACGCAGTATTTT
NA	TRBD2	TRBV13	TRBJ2-5	CASSPRTSGSRETQYF	TGTGCCAGCAGCCCGAGGACTAGCGGGAGCCGAGAGACCCAGTACTTC
once	TRBD1	TRBV24-1	TRBJ1-2	CATSDRRGTGSYGYTF	TGTGCCACCAGTGATCGCCGGGGGACAGGGTCCTATGGCTACACCTTC
once	NA	TRBV18	TRBJ1-1	CASSPPPAPNTEAFF	TGTGCCAGCTCACCCCCTCCGGCCCCGAACACTGAAGCTTTCTTT
NA	NA	TRBV9	TRBJ2-1	CASSVESVRNEQFF	TGTGCCAGCAGCGTAGAATCGGTGAGAAATGAGCAGTTCTTC
NA	NA	TRBV24-1	TRBJ2-2	CATSDPGWGGEFGGELFF	TGTGCCACCAGTGACCCCGGGTGGGGGGGCGAGTTCGGCGGGGAGCTGTTTTTT
NA	NA	TRBV4-3	TRBJ1-1	CASSQGRGNVVAFF	TGCGCCAGCAGCCAAGGGAGAGGGAATGTTGTAGCTTTCTTT
NA	NA	TRBV5-1	TRBJ1-1	CASSLYRDDTEAFF	TGCGCCAGCAGCTTATATAGGGATGACACTGAAGCTTTCTTT
NA	TRBD1	TRBV18	TRBJ2-5	CASSRTGGGETQYF	TGTGCCAGCTCACGAACAGGGGGCGGAGAGACCCAGTACTTC
once	NA	TRBV6-4	TRBJ1-1	CASSDSAGGNTEAFF	TGTGCCAGCAGTGACTCGGCGGGCGGGAACACTGAAGCTTTCTTT
NA	NA	TRBV30	TRBJ2-7	CAWSGGQGITYEQYF	TGTGCCTGGAGTGGGGGTCAGGGGATAACCTACGAGCAGTACTTC
NA	NA	TRBV5-6	TRBJ1-5	CASSRGGGVPNQPQHF	TGTGCCAGCAGCCGAGGTGGAGGGGTACCCAATCAGCCCCAGCATTTT
NA	NA	TRBV2	TRBJ2-5	CASSRFEGTSQETQYF	TGTGCCAGCAGTCGATTTGAAGGAACGTCTCAAGAGACCCAGTACTTC
NA	TRBD1	TRBV15	TRBJ2-1	CATSLRDRGYNEQFF	TGTGCCACCAGCTTGCGGGACAGGGGGTACAATGAGCAGTTCTTC
NA	NA	TRBV30	TRBJ1-1	CAWNTQRGNTEAFF	TGTGCCTGGAACACTCAACGGGGGAACACTGAAGCTTTCTTT
NA	TRBD1	TRBV18	TRBJ2-2	CASSPGQRTGELFF	TGTGCCAGCTCACCGGGACAGCGCACCGGGGAGCTGTTTTTT
NA	TRBD2	TRBV24-1	TRBJ2-5	CATSDYDPGLARPQYF	TGTGCCACCAGTGATTACGATCCGGGACTAGCGCGACCCCAGTACTTC
NA	NA	TRBV28	TRBJ2-2	CASMREGNTGELFF	TGTGCCAGCATGAGGGAAGGGAACACCGGGGAGCTGTTTTTT